The 17 T cell receptor beta chains in this list originate from one sample, sequenced in a study of CD8 T cells in Susac syndrome. Roughly 0.5 to 1 ug RNA was reverse transcribed with random hexamers. TCRdb re-called the immunoSEQ multiplex PCR reads with MiXCR, one entry per CDR3 protein. The sample consists of some 130,000 distinct CDR3 sequences, 90% to 95% of them appearing once. The material sequenced was CD4+ T cells from PBMCs. These receptors came from a human donor with multiple sclerosis.

The chain links TRBV4-2 to TRBJ2-6; D possibly matches TRBD1 or TRBD2 (5 bases each). The CDR3 totals 17 residues. The germline V gene has CDR1 LGHNA and CDR2 YNFKEQ. V lost 0 bases and J lost 2, with 11 bases in between. CDR3 protein: CASSQDYRGAGANVLTF. The CDR3 DNA sequence: TGTGCCAGCAGCCAAGATTATCGAGGGGCTGGGGCCAACGTCCTGACTTTC.

This clonotype has a handful of counts. This sequence joins TRBV19 and TRBJ2-5, with TRBD1 matching over 7 bases. The CDR3 loop spans 13 amino acids. Germline V CDR1 and CDR2: LNHDA, SQIVND (reference sequence). V shed 5 bases, J shed 4 bases, and the junction held 4 bases outside the gene matches. The CDR3 DNA follows: TGTGCCAGTAGTGTACGACAGGGAGAGACCCAGTACTTC. This codes for CASSVRQGETQYF.

The CDR3 spells CASSLQPPANTGELFF. The CDR3 DNA sequence: TGTGCCAGCAGCCTCCAGCCACCCGCGAACACCGGGGAGCTGTTTTTT. The V gene is TRBV7-2, the J gene TRBJ2-2; D ambiguous. CDR1 is SGHTA and CDR2 is FQGNSA in the germline V gene. CDR3 length equals 16 residues. V lost 5 bases to trimming and J lost 0 bases, with 13 bases between them.

The CDR3 nucleotides are TGCAGTGCTTCACCGGGACAGGGGGGAGCCAAAAACATTCAGTACTTC. This sequence encodes CSASPGQGGAKNIQYF. The chain is built from TRBV20-1 and TRBJ2-4; 11 bases map to TRBD1. This CDR3 is 16 amino acids long. CDR1 is DFQATT and CDR2 is SNEGSKA in the germline V gene (reference sequence). With 5 bases clipped from V and 0 bases from J, the junction kept 6 bases outside the gene matches.

The rearrangement links TRBV5-8 to TRBJ2-2, with 7 bases fitting TRBD1. The ends lost 1 base at V and 0 bases at J; junction bases unmatched: 6. Germline assignment: CDR1 SGHTS and CDR2 YDEGEE. The CDR3 is 17 amino acids. CDR3 nucleotide sequence: TGTGCCAGCAGCTTGCACCTTGACAGGGCGAACACCGGGGAGCTGTTTTTT. It yields the protein CASSLHLDRANTGELFF.

This clonotype was recorded only once. This sequence joins TRBV29-1 and TRBJ2-1, with D possibly matching TRBD1 (8 bases). CDR1 and CDR2 (germline): SQVTM, ANQGSEA. With 8 bases removed from V and 7 bases from J, the gap between germline ends came to 27 bases. This CDR3 has 16 residues. The CDR3 protein is CSSGGPGQGFGNEQFF. CDR3 coding DNA: TGCAGCTCGGGGGGACCAGGACAGGGTTTCGGGAATGAGCAGTTCTTC.

The rearrangement links TRBV5-1 to TRBJ2-6; D may correspond to TRBD1 or TRBD2 (7 bases each). CDR3 size: 19 residues. The V gene's germline CDR1 is SGHRS and CDR2 YFSETQ. Trimming took off 0 bases at V and 0 bases at J, with 16 bases between the two ends. Here the CDR3 reads CASSLASGGADSGANVLTF. The CDR3 DNA reads TGCGCCAGCAGCTTGGCCTCAGGGGGGGCCGACTCTGGGGCCAACGTCCTGACTTTC.

V is TRBV27 and J is TRBJ2-1; 8 nucleotides align to TRBD2. J lost 4 bases, V lost 4 bases, and 6 bases had no gene match. There are 15 residues in the CDR3. Germline CDR1 MNHEY, CDR2 SMNVEV (reference sequence). Written as DNA, the CDR3 is TGTGCCAGCAGTTCTGGGCTAGCGGGTTACAATGAGCAGTTCTTC. It encodes CASSSGLAGYNEQFF.

The chain links TRBV19 to TRBJ1-1, with 10 bases aligning to TRBD1. Germline V gene sequence: CDR1 LNHDA, CDR2 SQIVND (reference sequence). The CDR3 is made up of 12 amino acids. V lost 7 bases, J lost 8 bases, and 4 bases stayed unmatched. The CDR3 region is CASTSDRGEAFF. DNA of the CDR3: TGTGCCAGTACGTCGGACAGGGGGGAAGCTTTCTTT.

V usage is TRBV7-2 and J usage is TRBJ2-5; 9 nucleotides agree with TRBD2. The CDR3 covers 16 residues. CDR1 is SGHTA and CDR2 is FQGNSA in the germline V gene. Trimming took 2 bases from V and 1 from J; bases not matched to a gene: 5. DNA of the CDR3: TGTGCCAGCAGCTTATGGTTTAGCGGGGGCCAAGAGACCCAGTACTTC. Protein product: CASSLWFSGGQETQYF.

CDR3 sequence reads: CASSFIASGETQYF. The CDR3 nucleotides are TGTGCCAGCAGTTTTATAGCTAGCGGTGAGACCCAGTACTTC. This chain joins TRBV12-3 or TRBV12-4 and TRBJ2-5, with 7 bases matching TRBD2. The CDR3 contains 14 residues. V trimming: 3 bases; J trimming: 5 bases; junction bases outside the gene matches: 6.

The gene calls are TRBV5-6 and TRBJ2-5, with 13 bases identical to TRBD2. Germline V gene lookup returns CDR1 SGHDT and CDR2 YYEEEE. Losses at the gene ends were 0 bases for V and 4 bases for J; bases not matched to a gene: 3. This CDR3 is built from 16 residues. DNA for the CDR3: TGTGCCAGCAGCTTGGGTCGACTAGCGGGAGGAGAGACCCAGTACTTC. It specifies CASSLGRLAGGETQYF.

DNA for the CDR3: TGCGCCAGCAGCTTCACAGTAAGGATGAACACTGAAGCTTTCTTT. Protein: CASSFTVRMNTEAFF. The chain uses TRBV5-1 and TRBJ1-1; D not certain. The ends were cut back, 2 bases at V and 0 bases at J, with 11 bases in the middle. CDR3 length: 15 amino acids. Germline lookup yields CDR1 SGHRS and CDR2 YFSETQ.

The V and J genes are TRBV5-1 and TRBJ1-1; possibly TRBD1 for D (5 bases). Germline V gives CDR1 SGHRS, CDR2 YFSETQ. The CDR3 loop spans 16 amino acids. The V and J ends lost 4 bases and 1 base respectively, with 17 bases between them. CDR3 sequence: CASSAKSGTANTEAFF. The CDR3 DNA is TGCGCCAGCAGCGCCAAAAGCGGGACGGCGAACACTGAAGCTTTCTTT.

The chain combines TRBV3-1 with TRBJ1-1; D is ambiguous. Between the trimmed V and J ends, which lost 2 bases and 1 base, there was a span of 8 bases. The CDR3 sequence is 14 residues long. CDR1 and CDR2 (germline): LGHDT, YNNKEL (reference sequence). The CDR3 nucleotides read TGTGCCAGCAGCCAACAGAACTGGAACACTGAAGCTTTCTTT. Amino acids: CASSQQNWNTEAFF.

This chain links TRBV9 with TRBJ1-1; D gene unclear. Trimming removed 0 bases from V and 3 bases from J, with 15 bases in between. This CDR3 region has 16 residues. From germline, CDR1 is SGDLS and CDR2 YYNGEE. The DNA of the CDR3 is TGTGCCAGCAGCGTAGCTCTGGGTCTTGGGGACACTGAAGCTTTCTTT. Protein product: CASSVALGLGDTEAFF.

The rearrangement joins TRBV7-9 to TRBJ1-3; possible D gene TRBD1, 5 bases. The CDR3 totals 14 residues. Germline V gene sequence: CDR1 SEHNR, CDR2 FQNEAQ (reference sequence). Trimming left V 0 bases short and J 6 bases short, with 9 bases between. CDR3: CASSLAGAENTIYF. The DNA for the CDR3 is TGTGCCAGCAGCTTAGCAGGGGCAGAAAACACCATATATTTT.